The sequence of this TCR beta chain was determined in a study of blood T cell repertoires in COVID-19. Germline values: CDR1 SNHLY, CDR2 FYNNEI. V was pared by 5 bases and J by 5 bases, with 9 bases between. The CDR3 is 13 amino acids. Profiling relied on immunoSEQ multiplex PCR, and the TCRdb table lists in-frame clones only, not all of them. The data show around 300,000 clones, 75% to 90% seen once. Sample: peripheral blood. The sequence was collected from a woman aged 25 to 39 who had recovered from COVID-19. This chain joins TRBV2 and TRBJ1-4; D perhaps matches TRBD1 (5 bases). The CDR3 loop is CASSLRGNEKLFF. CDR3 DNA sequence: TGTGCCAGCAGTTTGCGGGGGAATGAAAAACTGTTTTTT.